This entry lists 17 T cell receptor beta chains sequenced from one sample in a study of blood T cell repertoires in COVID-19 (dated by TCRdb to 2020 to 2021). Libraries were built with the immunoSEQ multiplex PCR assay. The source is immuneACCESS, and TCRdb retained only in-frame sequences with V and J called. Part of the clones is not carried over; for the studies checked, unresolved V genes explain less than half of this, and the remainder is unexplained. Counted in this sample were some 430,000 clones; 90% of them appeared once. The ten biggest clones cover more than 0.55% of the sample. Source material: PBMCs or T cells enriched from blood (not recorded which). Source of these receptors: a man between 18 and 35 years old who had recovered from COVID-19.

The rearrangement joins TRBV5-1 to TRBJ1-5, with D maybe TRBD1 (5 bases). With 4 bases removed from V and 0 bases from J, the gap between germline ends came to 8 bases. Germline assignment: CDR1 SGHRS and CDR2 YFSETQ. The CDR3 loop spans 14 amino acids. In DNA form, the CDR3 reads TGCGCCAGCAGCGAGGGACTTAGCAATCAGCCCCAGCATTTT. It specifies CASSEGLSNQPQHF.

For this clone: Germline is not matched at one junction end, which may reflect a read error. The chain has TRBV5-1 and TRBJ2-1; 7 nucleotides align to TRBD1. The CDR3 extends over 16 amino acids. Germline V gene sequence: CDR1 SGHRS, CDR2 YFSETQ. The CDR3 protein is CASTLGQGVPYNEQFF. The CDR3 nucleotides are TGCGCCAGCACCTTGGGGCAGGGGGTCCCCTACAATGAGCAGTTCTTC.

This clone was seen only once. The V gene is TRBV12-3 or TRBV12-4, the J gene TRBJ1-2; TRBD1 aligns across 9 bases. The V and J ends lost 2 bases and 6 bases, in that order; junction bases with no gene match: 1. The length of the CDR3 is 13 residues. As DNA, the CDR3 is TGTGCCAGCAGTTTATGGACAGGGGATGGCTACACCTTC. It is translated as CASSLWTGDGYTF.

This chain uses TRBV7-9 with TRBJ1-1; the D is unclear. Trimming shortened V by 2 bases and J by 7 bases, and 11 bases separated the two germline ends. There are 13 residues in the CDR3. In germline, CDR1 is SEHNR, CDR2 FQNEAQ (reference sequence). As DNA, the CDR3 is TGTGCCAGCAGCTTACGGGAGGGAATTGAAGCTTTCTTT. Amino acids: CASSLREGIEAFF.

V gene TRBV5-1 combines with J gene TRBJ2-5; 8 bases line up with TRBD1. Germline V CDR1 and CDR2: SGHRS, YFSETQ. V lost 3 bases to trimming and J lost 2 bases; unmatched junction nucleotides: 3. The CDR3 is made up of 14 amino acids. CDR3 amino acids: CASSSNRGQETQYF. CDR3 DNA: TGCGCCAGCAGCTCCAACAGGGGGCAAGAGACCCAGTACTTC.

This chain joins TRBV5-1 and TRBJ2-2, with unresolved D. The V gene lost 4 bases and the J gene lost 5 bases, with 15 bases spanning the gap. The CDR3 sequence is 15 residues long. The germline CDR1 and CDR2 sequences are SGHRS and YFSETQ. CDR3 amino acids: CASSPDSLRTGELFF. CDR3 DNA: TGCGCCAGCAGCCCCGACTCCCTGAGGACCGGGGAGCTGTTTTTT.

The chain is built from TRBV24-1 and TRBJ1-2; 8 positions agree with TRBD1. The CDR3 is 16 residues long. Germline V gives CDR1 KGHDR, CDR2 SFDVKD. V was pared by 5 bases and J by 4 bases, with 11 bases of the junction left unmatched. CDR3 sequence: CATSGSGQGFVYGYTF. CDR3 DNA sequence: TGTGCCACCAGTGGGTCAGGACAGGGCTTCGTCTATGGCTACACCTTC.

This chain's CDR3 is CASSYRGSTDTQYF. The DNA for the CDR3 is TGTGCCAGCAGTTACAGGGGCAGCACAGATACGCAGTATTTT. This rearrangement joins TRBV6-2 or TRBV6-3 to TRBJ2-3; D may be TRBD1 (5 bases). V was pared by 2 bases and J by 0 bases, with 6 bases between. The CDR3 has 14 residues. The germline gives CDR1 MNHEY, CDR2 SVGEGT.

The chain recombines TRBV28 with TRBJ1-2, with 7 bases aligning to TRBD1. Germline V gene data show CDR1 as MDHEN and CDR2 as SYDVKM. The CDR3 runs 12 residues. V gave up 6 bases and J gave up 8 bases; unmatched junction bases: 6. The CDR3 spells CASSLQGTGYTF. CDR3 nucleotides: TGTGCCAGCAGCTTACAGGGGACCGGCTACACCTTC.

On this clone itself: The same CDR3 can be traced to other DNA sequences in this sample. V usage is TRBV28 and J usage is TRBJ1-5, with D tentatively TRBD1 (6 bases). V gave up 3 bases and J gave up 1 base, with 10 bases separating them. The length of the CDR3 is 15 residues. Germline V gene sequence: CDR1 MDHEN, CDR2 SYDVKM. The CDR3 loop reads CASSFGQGSNQPQHF. The CDR3 DNA reads TGTGCCAGCAGTTTCGGGCAGGGGAGCAATCAGCCCCAGCATTTT.

The V gene is TRBV28, the J gene TRBJ1-4; D is ambiguous. Germline assignment: CDR1 MDHEN and CDR2 SYDVKM. The CDR3 is 12 residues long. The V end was cut by 3 bases, the J end by 7 bases, with 6 bases between. CDR3 region: CASSLGSEKLFF. DNA of the CDR3: TGTGCCAGCAGTTTGGGCAGTGAAAAACTGTTTTTT. The full variable domain, rest sourced from reference TRBV28 and TRBJ1-4, is DVKVTQSSRYLVKRTGEKVFLECVQDMDHENMFWYRQDPGLGLRLIYFSYDVKMKEKGDIPEGYSVSREKKERFSLILESASTNQTSMYLCASSLGSEKLFFGSGTQLSVL.

This chain connects TRBV5-1 to TRBJ2-2; the match to TRBD2 covers 14 bases. The germline V gene has CDR1 SGHRS and CDR2 YFSETQ. V shed 4 bases, J shed 4 bases, and the junction held 6 bases outside the gene matches. This CDR3 is 17 amino acids long. CDR3 in DNA: TGCGCCAGCAGCCCGGCGGGACTAGCGGGGGCCACCGGGGAGCTGTTTTTT. Amino acids: CASSPAGLAGATGELFF.

The rearrangement joins TRBV11-2 to TRBJ1-1, with a weak D call TRBD1 (5 bases). Per germline, CDR1 SGHAT and CDR2 FQNNGV. The V end lost 5 bases, the J end lost 3 bases, and 16 bases lay between the germline ends. CDR3 length: 15 residues. The CDR3 region is CASSPLAGPYTEAFF. CDR3 in DNA: TGTGCCAGCAGCCCTCTAGCGGGGCCTTACACTGAAGCTTTCTTT.

A single count supports this clone. The chain uses TRBV5-1 and TRBJ1-3; no clear D. Trimming removed 5 bases at V and 3 bases at J, with 9 bases between. The germline V gene has CDR1 SGHRS and CDR2 YFSETQ. This CDR3 is 13 amino acids long. The CDR3 protein is CASRPAGGNTIYF. The CDR3, as DNA: TGCGCCAGCAGACCCGCCGGTGGAAACACCATATATTTT.

The rearrangement uses TRBV3-1 (or the pseudogene TRBV3-2) and TRBJ2-7; D is ambiguous. CDR1 LGHDT and CDR2 YNNKEL come from the germline V gene (reference sequence). The V gene lost 0 bases and the J gene lost 3 bases, with 9 bases spanning the gap. This CDR3 is built from 14 residues. The CDR3 bases are TGTGCCAGCAGCCAAGATGGCAGACTCTACGAGCAGTACTTC. Its translation is CASSQDGRLYEQYF.

This chain uses TRBV5-1 with TRBJ2-5, with TRBD1 matching 10 bases. V lost 2 bases to trimming and J lost 6 bases; unmatched junction nucleotides: 10. The CDR3 extends over 16 amino acids. The V gene's germline CDR1 is SGHRS and CDR2 YFSETQ. CDR3 sequence (DNA): TGCGCCAGCAGCTTCGAGGGGACAGGGGTTTTCAAGACCCAGTACTTC. Protein product: CASSFEGTGVFKTQYF.

V usage is TRBV5-6 and J usage is TRBJ1-6; 9 positions agree with TRBD1. The CDR3 length is 13 residues. Germline CDR1 SGHDT, CDR2 YYEEEE. The junction had 3 bases not matched to a gene; V was cut back by 4 bases and J by 10 bases. The CDR3 region is CASSLGQGSPLHF. CDR3 DNA sequence: TGTGCCAGCAGCCTCGGACAGGGGTCACCCCTCCACTTT.